This T cell receptor (beta chain) was sequenced in a study of blood T cell repertoires in COVID-19. About the research overall: Samples taken during acute and convalescent COVID-19 were collected in the United States, Italy and Spain. Sample material is recorded as cDNA or gDNA derived from T cells, B-cell-depleted T cells, or PBMCs.

Trimming shortened V by 4 bases and J by 10 bases, and 13 bases separated the two germline ends. The CDR3 runs to 13 residues. Germline V gene data show CDR1 as KGHDR and CDR2 as SFDVKD. As processed by the authors: Researchers report that nucleated cell counts were estimated from reference gene primer amplification. Here immunoSEQ multiplex PCR was the method, and the copy in TCRdb shows in-frame clones only, minus some. V and J calls plus clone size are reproduced from that table; the DNA served to infer D and trimming. This repertoire shows some 150,000 clones, just under 85% found once; its top ten account for under 8.5%.

The chain couples TRBV24-1 to TRBJ2-1, with D tentatively TRBD2 (5 bases). The source material was peripheral blood. The sequence came from a man aged 35-49 years who had recovered from COVID-19. The CDR3 coding sequence is TGTGCCACCAGTGACCCAACTAGTTACGAGCAGTTCTTC. Translating it yields CATSDPTSYEQFF.